The 14 T cell receptor beta chains below all came from one sample that was sequenced in a study of regulatory T cells in long-lasting Graves disease. Stated time point: newly diagnosed GD, antithyroid drugs for less than 3 months. Following extraction of RNA from PBMCs, that RNA was used to make the TCR library. For TCR beta, libraries came from iRepertoire HTBI primers and Arm-PCR of CDR3 regions. MiXCR, run by TCRdb on the multiplex PCR reads, gives a single entry per CDR3 protein. The data hold 450,000 to 650,000 distinct CDR3 sequences, with about 16% observed a single time. The same data also contributed to another study, on T cells in Graves' hyperthyroidism and ophthalmopathy.

The sequencing used peripheral blood mononuclear cells (PBMCs), collected at new diagnosis, from a patient treated with antithyroid drugs. Every receptor here comes from a woman aged 40-60 years with Graves disease.

The table lists this clonotype with many counts. The chain is built from TRBV12-3 or TRBV12-4 and TRBJ2-6; D is unresolved. This CDR3 comprises 16 residues. The V gene lost 0 bases and the J gene lost 0 bases, with 6 bases spanning the gap. CDR3 nucleotides: TGTGCCAGCAGTTTAGCCAGGCTCTCTGGGGCCAACGTCCTGACTTTC. Translating gives CASSLARLSGANVLTF.

In this sample, this clonotype turned up a few times. The V call is TRBV11-3, the J call TRBJ2-1; possible D gene TRBD1, 7 bases. Trimming shortened V by 2 bases and J by 0 bases, and 11 bases separated the two germline ends. Germline assignment: CDR1 SGHNT and CDR2 YENEEA. There are 16 residues in the CDR3. The CDR3 spells CASSLTGDSSYNEQFF. The DNA for the CDR3 is TGTGCCAGCAGCTTAACGGGGGACAGCTCCTACAATGAGCAGTTCTTC.

The gene calls are TRBV6-1 and TRBJ1-3, with unresolved D. The germline CDR1 and CDR2 sequences are MNHNS and SASEGT. V lost 6 bases and J lost 0, with 12 bases in between. CDR3 size: 15 residues. The CDR3 here is CASRSPEISGNTIYF. CDR3 DNA sequence: TGTGCCAGCAGGTCTCCGGAGATCTCTGGAAACACCATATATTTT.

This clonotype is a singleton in its sample. It may be a read error: a sequence one base away is much more abundant. The CDR3 loop is CASSLRGGTTEAFF. In DNA form, the CDR3 reads TGTGCCAGCAGCCTCCGTGGGGGCACCACTGAAGCTTTCTTT. The chain has TRBV11-3 and TRBJ1-1, with D possibly being TRBD1 (6 bases). Germline CDR1 and CDR2: SGHNT and YENEEA. The length of the CDR3 is 14 residues. The ends were cut back, 5 bases at V and 4 bases at J, with 14 bases in the middle.

In its sample, this clonotype was seen many times. CDR3 sequence: CASSEAVVNTEAFF. As DNA, the CDR3 is TGTGCCAGCTCCGAGGCTGTTGTGAACACTGAAGCTTTCTTT. The rearrangement joins TRBV18 to TRBJ1-1; D not certain. Per the germline V gene, CDR1 is KGHSH and CDR2 is LQKENI. The CDR3 runs to 14 residues. The V end was cut by 6 bases, the J end by 0 bases, with 11 bases between.

In its sample, this clonotype was seen many times. The CDR3: CASSDRVANYGYTF. The CDR3 DNA reads as TGTGCCAGCAGTGATAGGGTGGCAAACTATGGCTACACCTTC. The V call is TRBV2, the J call TRBJ1-2; D unresolved. The CDR3 is 14 residues long. Germline V gives CDR1 SNHLY, CDR2 FYNNEI. V lost 3 bases and J lost 2, with 10 bases in between.

The genes are TRBV6-5 and TRBJ2-3; D not certain. CDR3 length equals 13 residues. Germline assignment: CDR1 MNHEY and CDR2 SVGAGI. Trimming pared 2 bases from V and 4 bases from J, leaving 7 bases between. CDR3 amino acids: CASSYHGPDTQYF. The CDR3 coding sequence is TGTGCCAGCAGTTACCACGGACCAGATACGCAGTATTTT.

This clonotype was detected a few times. The J gene is TRBJ1-2, the V gene TRBV29-1; possibly TRBD1 for D (5 bases). This CDR3 contains 13 residues. V lost 5 bases and J lost 5, with 15 bases in between. Germline V gene data show CDR1 as SQVTM and CDR2 as ANQGSEA. CDR3 coding DNA: TGCAGCGTTAGCGAAGGGGCAGGGTATGGCTACACCTTC. It is translated as CSVSEGAGYGYTF.

This clonotype has at least ten counts. The rearrangement joins TRBV28 to TRBJ1-1; D is ambiguous. Germline V gene data show CDR1 as MDHEN and CDR2 as SYDVKM. V lost 5 bases and J lost 10, with 11 bases in between. CDR3 size: 11 residues. CDR3 loop: CASSIDMGAFF. Here the CDR3 DNA reads TGTGCCAGCAGTATAGATATGGGAGCTTTCTTT.

CDR3 DNA sequence: TGTGCCAGCAGCTTGTACGCCGGATTTAACTATGGCTACACCTTC. Protein sequence: CASSLYAGFNYGYTF. The gene calls are TRBV5-8 and TRBJ1-2; D gene ambiguous. The CDR3 covers 15 residues. Per the germline V gene, CDR1 is SGHTS and CDR2 is YDEGEE. With 1 base removed from V and 1 base from J, the gap between germline ends came to 11 bases. Full variable domain (remainder filled in from reference TRBV5-8 and TRBJ1-2): EAGVTQSPTHLIKTRGQQATLRCSPISGHTSVYWYQQALGLGLQFLLWYDEGEERNRGNFPPRFSGRQFPNYSSELNVNALELEDSALYLCASSLYAGFNYGYTFGSGTRLTVV.

The chain carries TRBV12-3 or TRBV12-4 and TRBJ1-5; the match to TRBD1 covers 9 bases. V shed 1 base, J shed 3 bases, and the junction held 7 bases outside the gene matches. This CDR3 region has 17 residues. The chain's CDR3 is CASSLGPGTGNNQPQHF. The CDR3 bases are TGTGCCAGCAGTTTAGGTCCCGGGACAGGGAACAATCAGCCCCAGCATTTT.

This clonotype was counted at least ten times. CDR3 bases: TGCAGTGCTAGAGGGGGGCGTGATGAAAAACTGTTTTTT. As protein: CSARGGRDEKLFF. The chain joins TRBV20-1 to TRBJ1-4; tentatively, D is TRBD1 (6 bases). V was clipped by 1 base and J by 6 bases, with 9 bases between them. Germline V gene data show CDR1 as DFQATT and CDR2 as SNEGSKA (reference sequence). The CDR3 loop spans 13 amino acids.

At least ten counts were recorded for this clonotype. This chain joins TRBV6-5 and TRBJ2-7; D remains ambiguous. This CDR3 is built from 15 residues. CDR1 and CDR2 from the germline V gene are MNHEY and SVGAGI. V was shortened by 2 bases and J by 0 bases, with 11 bases between the two germline ends. The CDR3 is CASSYDYSSSYEQYF. The CDR3 nucleotides read TGTGCCAGCAGTTACGATTACAGCAGCTCCTACGAGCAGTACTTC.

This clonotype was recorded at least ten times. The CDR3 loop is CASSAGILNTEAFF. The CDR3 nucleotides read TGTGCCAGCAGTGCCGGGATCCTGAACACTGAAGCTTTCTTT. The chain employs TRBV28 and TRBJ1-1; D ambiguous. From germline, CDR1 is MDHEN and CDR2 SYDVKM. The CDR3 covers 14 residues. Trimming removed 5 bases from V and 0 bases from J, with 10 bases in between.